The clone carrying this T cell receptor beta chain was seen many times. Its antigen is unknown. The sample is drawn from a study of identical twins. Points from the study as a whole: In drawing conclusions, the study used cross-sectional statistical analysis and did not follow the same donors. Beta out-of-frame sequences showed weaker excess sharing between twins. Compared with unrelated sharing, twin-shared out-of-frame alpha sequences had more low-probability sequences.

Template switching, a step in the protocol, added a universal primer site, and cDNA carried unique molecular identifiers. TCRdb reprocessed the 5' RACE reads via MiXCR and lists one record per CDR3 protein. The sample holds some 500,000 distinct CDR3 sequences, roughly 9.9% seen once. The sample was also reused in another study, on yellow fever vaccine responses in identical twins.

This sequence was found in a woman aged 18-30 years in good health. Sequencing was done on a sample of PBMCs.

CDR3 residues: CSARAGMNTEAFF. The CDR3 DNA sequence: TGCAGTGCTAGAGCAGGGATGAACACTGAAGCTTTCTTT. The chain carries TRBV20-1 and TRBJ1-1, with D possibly matching TRBD1 (5 bases). The germline V gene has CDR1 DFQATT and CDR2 SNEGSKA (reference sequence). Trimming left V 1 base short and J 0 bases short, with 6 bases between. The CDR3 has 13 residues.